These 32 T cell receptor beta chains were all obtained from the same sample, sequenced in a study of blood T cell repertoires in COVID-19. Sequenced by immunoSEQ multiplex PCR; TCRdb stores in-frame clones only, minus some. The repertoire consists of some 250,000 clones, with roughly nine tenths occurring once and the leading ten covering about 1.2%. Sequenced material: PBMCs or T cells enriched from blood (not recorded which). These receptor sequences come from a human donor in a cohort exposed to, infected with or recovered from COVID-19 (not recorded which). The donor label of this sample is uncertain.

This chain uses TRBV4-2 with TRBJ1-2; D call uncertain. Germline loops: CDR1 LGHNA, CDR2 YNFKEQ. The V end lost 4 bases, the J end lost 8 bases, and 17 bases lay between the germline ends. The CDR3 spans 14 residues. Here the CDR3 DNA reads TGTGCCAGCAGCCCCTTAGGAGGGCGCGGGGGCTACACCTTC. This codes for CASSPLGGRGGYTF.

The genes are TRBV5-1 and TRBJ2-6, with a possible D match to TRBD1 (5 bases). Trimming shortened V by 0 bases and J by 3 bases, and 7 bases separated the two germline ends. CDR1 SGHRS and CDR2 YFSETQ come from the germline V gene. This CDR3 contains 15 residues. The CDR3 region has the DNA TGCGCCAGCAGCTTGGAGGGGAATGGGGCCAACGTCCTGACTTTC. Amino acid sequence: CASSLEGNGANVLTF.

The chain couples TRBV10-1 to TRBJ2-2; 7 nucleotides align to TRBD2. Germline CDR1 and CDR2: WNHNN and SYGVQD (reference sequence). CDR3 length equals 16 residues. The V and J ends lost 7 bases and 0 bases, in that order; junction bases with no gene match: 8. For the CDR3, the DNA is TGCGCCAGCACCCCGGGGGGACGAGCGAACACCGGGGAGCTGTTTTTT. Translating it yields CASTPGGRANTGELFF.

The chain is built from TRBV10-3 and TRBJ1-2, with TRBD1 identical over 7 bases. J was trimmed by 4 bases and V by 0 bases; bases with no gene match: 5. Germline V gene sequence: CDR1 ENHRY, CDR2 SYGVKD. The CDR3 extends over 15 amino acids. The DNA for the CDR3 is TGTGCCATCAGTGAGTCAAGGGACAGCGTCTATGGCTACACCTTC. Translated, it gives CAISESRDSVYGYTF.

This clone was recorded once. The gene calls are TRBV7-3 and TRBJ2-3; 15 bases are a match to TRBD2. V shed 4 bases, J shed 8 bases, and the junction held 7 bases outside the gene matches. Looked up from germline, CDR1 is SGHTA and CDR2 is FQGTGA. The CDR3 length is 16 residues. CDR3 residues: CASSSGLAGGPGTQYF. The CDR3 DNA is TGTGCCAGCAGCTCAGGACTAGCGGGGGGGCCGGGTACGCAGTATTTT. Full variable domain (rest looked up from reference TRBV7-3 and TRBJ2-3): GAGVSQTPSNKVTEKGKYVELRCDPISGHTALYWYRQSLGQGPEFLIYFQGTGAADDSGLPNDRFFAVRPEGSVSTLKIQRTERGDSAVYLCASSSGLAGGPGTQYFGPGTRLTVL.

This chain connects TRBV7-9 to TRBJ1-1; 7 nucleotides agree with TRBD1. The CDR3 length is 16 residues. Per germline, CDR1 SEHNR and CDR2 FQNEAQ (reference sequence). V gave up 1 base and J gave up 4 bases; unmatched junction bases: 9. The CDR3 loop reads CASSLGLGDRSTEAFF. CDR3 DNA sequence: TGTGCCAGCAGCTTAGGTTTAGGGGACAGATCCACTGAAGCTTTCTTT.

The rearrangement links TRBV5-8 to TRBJ2-2, with 11 bases that match TRBD2. Unmatched junction bases numbered 10, after V lost 5 bases and J lost 4 bases. CDR3 length equals 17 residues. CDR1 is SGHTS, CDR2 YDEGEE, per germline. In DNA, the CDR3 is TGTGCCAGCAGACCCCTAGCGGGGGGCCTCCTCACCGGGGAGCTGTTTTTT. The encoded protein is CASRPLAGGLLTGELFF.

This chain connects TRBV4-1 to TRBJ1-6, with TRBD1 matching 8 bases. The length of the CDR3 is 17 residues. Germline V gene data show CDR1 as MGHRA and CDR2 as YSYEKL. The trim removed 2 bases at V and 7 bases at J, leaving 10 bases unmatched. CDR3 region: CASSQPGRHRGNSPLHF. Written as DNA, the CDR3 is TGCGCCAGCAGCCAACCGGGCCGTCACAGGGGGAATTCACCCCTCCACTTT.

V and J are TRBV7-2 and TRBJ2-7; D ambiguous. CDR1 and CDR2 (germline): SGHTA, FQGNSA. V gave up 5 bases and J gave up 6 bases, with 11 bases separating them. The CDR3 spans 12 residues. CDR3 nucleotides: TGTGCCAGCAGCACCCAGTTTTCCGAGCAGTACTTC. As protein: CASSTQFSEQYF.

The CDR3 spells CSAVTSEAFF. CDR3 in DNA: TGCAGCGCCGTCACATCTGAAGCTTTCTTT. This chain links TRBV29-1 with TRBJ1-1; D unclear. The length of the CDR3 is 10 residues. Germline V lookup: CDR1 SQVTM, CDR2 ANQGSEA. V lost 7 bases and J lost 6, with 9 bases in between. Based on the CDR3 plus reference TRBV29-1 and TRBJ1-1, the full variable domain is SAVISQKPSRDICQRGTSLTIQCQVDSQVTMMFWYRQQPGQSLTLIATANQGSEATYESGFVIDKFPISRPNLTFSTLTVSNMSPEDSSIYLCSAVTSEAFFGQGTRLTVV.

J is TRBJ2-7 and V is TRBV30; 9 bases are shared with TRBD1. Looked up from germline, CDR1 is GTSNPN and CDR2 is SVGIG (reference sequence). V was pared by 3 bases and J by 6 bases, with 6 bases of the junction left unmatched. This CDR3 has 13 amino acids. CDR3 loop: CAWSPGTGFEQYF. The CDR3 nucleotides read TGTGCCTGGAGCCCCGGGACAGGGTTCGAGCAGTACTTC. Full variable domain (missing parts from reference TRBV30 and TRBJ2-7): SQTIHQWPATLVQPVGSPLSLECTVEGTSNPNLYWYRQAAGRGLQLLFYSVGIGQISSEVPQNLSASRPQDRQFILSSKKLLLSDSGFYLCAWSPGTGFEQYFGPGTRLTVT.

Here the CDR3 reads CASSSPGHTGGDGNTIYF. DNA of the CDR3: TGTGCCAGCAGCTCCCCGGGGCATACAGGGGGCGACGGAAACACCATATATTTT. The gene calls are TRBV7-9 and TRBJ1-3, with TRBD1 matching over 9 bases. After removal of 4 bases from V and 4 bases from J, the junction contained 14 bases not matched to a gene. CDR3 length: 18 residues. CDR1 is SEHNR, CDR2 FQNEAQ, per germline (reference sequence).

The rearrangement uses TRBV19 and TRBJ1-6; maybe TRBD1 (5 bases). The CDR3 is 17 amino acids. Trimming shortened V by 5 bases and J by 9 bases, and 23 bases separated the two germline ends. Germline lookup yields CDR1 LNHDA and CDR2 SQIVND (reference sequence). CDR3 in DNA: TGTGCCAGTAGTCCACATCCCCTGGGCAGGGCTATTTCACCCCTCCACTTT. Protein: CASSPHPLGRAISPLHF.

This sequence joins TRBV11-1 and TRBJ1-5, with TRBD1 identical over 7 bases. Germline V gives CDR1 SGHAT, CDR2 FQDESV (reference sequence). This CDR3 comprises 19 residues. Trimming removed 0 bases from V and 7 bases from J; junction bases left unmatched: 18. The CDR3 spells CASSLAPGTAPAPGQPQHF. DNA for the CDR3: TGTGCCAGCAGCTTAGCGCCCGGGACAGCCCCCGCTCCTGGGCAGCCCCAGCATTTT. The whole variable domain, filled in from reference TRBV11-1 and TRBJ1-5, reads EAEVAQSPRYKITEKSQAVAFWCDPISGHATLYWYRQILGQGPELLVQFQDESVVDDSQLPKDRFSAERLKGVDSTLKIQPAELGDSAMYLCASSLAPGTAPAPGQPQHFGDGTRLSIL.

The gene calls are TRBV27 and TRBJ2-2; D not resolved. The V gene's germline CDR1 is MNHEY and CDR2 SMNVEV (reference sequence). Trimming removed 6 bases at V and 0 bases at J, with 8 bases between. The CDR3 has 14 amino acids. The CDR3 DNA reads as TGTGCCAGCAGGGGCTCGGCGAACACCGGGGAGCTGTTTTTT. This translates into CASRGSANTGELFF.

The chain joins TRBV27 to TRBJ2-3, with TRBD2 as a possible D gene (6 bases). The CDR3 sequence is 17 residues long. Germline V gene lookup returns CDR1 MNHEY and CDR2 SMNVEV (reference sequence). V was cut by 6 bases and J by 6 bases, with 25 bases left in between. The CDR3 protein is CASSRSSATRGGDTQYF. The DNA for the CDR3 is TGTGCCAGCAGCCGGTCTTCCGCCACTAGAGGAGGGGATACGCAGTATTTT.

V is TRBV13 and J is TRBJ1-1, with 7 bases fitting TRBD1. CDR3 length: 15 residues. Germline assignment: CDR1 PRHDT and CDR2 FYEKMQ (reference sequence). Losses at the gene ends were 1 base for V and 6 bases for J; bases not matched to a gene: 8. The CDR3 DNA reads as TGTGCCAGCAGCTTAGAAGACAGGGTGGGGTCTGAAGCTTTCTTT. Encoded protein: CASSLEDRVGSEAFF. Drawing the rest from reference TRBV13 and TRBJ1-1, the complete variable domain is AAGVIQSPRHLIKEKRETATLKCYPIPRHDTVYWYQQGPGQDPQFLISFYEKMQSDKGSIPDRFSAQQFSDYHSELNMSSLELGDSALYFCASSLEDRVGSEAFFGQGTRLTVV.

DNA for the CDR3: TGTGCCAGTAGTATAATGGCAGGTCTAAATGAAAAACTGTTTTTT. This gives the protein CASSIMAGLNEKLFF. This sequence joins TRBV19 and TRBJ1-4, with D unresolved. Trimming stripped 2 bases from V and 5 bases from J, with 12 bases between. CDR3 length: 15 amino acids. Germline-derived CDR1 and CDR2 are LNHDA and SQIVND (reference sequence).

This clone was detected only once. CDR3 protein: CASSSQGGSNQPQHF. CDR3 nucleotide sequence: TGTGCCAGCAGTTCACAGGGCGGGAGCAATCAGCCCCAGCATTTT. The gene calls are TRBV2 and TRBJ1-5; TRBD1 is a possible D gene (6 bases). Trimming pared 5 bases from V and 1 base from J, leaving 12 bases between. Germline lookup yields CDR1 SNHLY and CDR2 FYNNEI. This CDR3 region has 15 residues. Complete variable domain (other parts from reference TRBV2 and TRBJ1-5): EPEVTQTPSHQVTQMGQEVILRCVPISNHLYFYWYRQILGQKVEFLVSFYNNEISEKSEIFDDQFSVERPDGSNFTLKIRSTKLEDSAMYFCASSSQGGSNQPQHFGDGTRLSIL.

This rearrangement joins TRBV30 to TRBJ2-7; D is perhaps TRBD2 (6 bases). The CDR3 runs to 11 residues. CDR1 and CDR2 (germline): GTSNPN, SVGIG (reference sequence). V lost 3 bases and J lost 4, with 7 bases in between. The CDR3 protein is CAWREGYEQYF. For the CDR3, the DNA is TGTGCCTGGAGGGAGGGATACGAGCAGTACTTC.

The chain is built from TRBV5-1 and TRBJ2-2, with 9 bases lining up with TRBD1. Germline CDR1 is SGHRS and CDR2 is YFSETQ. The CDR3 length is 15 residues. V shed 3 bases and J 4 bases; nucleotides not matched to a gene: 4. CDR3 in DNA: TGCGCCAGCAGCTCGGGACAGGGAAGCACCGGGGAGCTGTTTTTT. Translating gives CASSSGQGSTGELFF. The full variable domain, with the rest looked up from reference TRBV5-1 and TRBJ2-2, is KAGVTQTPRYLIKTRGQQVTLSCSPISGHRSVSWYQQTPGQGLQFLFEYFSETQRNKGNFPGRFSGRQFSNSRSEMNVSTLELGDSALYLCASSSGQGSTGELFFGEGSRLTVL.

V is TRBV6-2 or TRBV6-3 and J is TRBJ1-1, with no clear D. In germline, CDR1 is MNHEY, CDR2 SVGEGT. V gave up 0 bases and J gave up 0 bases, with 11 bases separating them. The CDR3 spans 16 residues. CDR3 bases: TGTGCCAGCAGTTACTCGACAATGACCTTGAACACTGAAGCTTTCTTT. It specifies CASSYSTMTLNTEAFF.

The chain joins TRBV25-1 to TRBJ2-5, with 7 positions matching TRBD1. CDR3 length: 15 amino acids. V lost 5 bases and J lost 2; bases outside the gene matches: 8. Germline V gene lookup returns CDR1 MGHDK and CDR2 SYGVNS. CDR3 coding DNA: TGTGCCAGCAGTCCCCGCCCGGGACAGCAAGAGACCCAGTACTTC. Translated: CASSPRPGQQETQYF.

V is TRBV3-1 (or the pseudogene TRBV3-2) and J is TRBJ1-6; D perhaps matches TRBD1 (6 bases). The CDR3 covers 13 residues. CDR1 is LGHDT, CDR2 YNNKEL, per germline (reference sequence). The germline V and J ends were trimmed by 5 bases and 12 bases, with 14 bases remaining between them. The chain's CDR3 is CASSSGGAVPLHF. As DNA, the CDR3 is TGTGCCAGCAGCTCCGGGGGGGCAGTACCCCTCCACTTT.

The chain is built from TRBV2 and TRBJ1-5, with TRBD1 matching over 9 bases. Looked up from germline, CDR1 is SNHLY and CDR2 is FYNNEI. CDR3 size: 16 residues. Germline trimming cut 2 bases from V and 7 bases from J; bases unmatched to any gene: 9. DNA of the CDR3: TGTGCCAGCAGTGAAAGGCCGGACAGGGGTTACCAGCCCCAGCATTTT. This encodes CASSERPDRGYQPQHF.

The J gene is TRBJ1-1, the V gene TRBV11-2; 8 positions match TRBD1. The CDR3 length is 14 residues. Germline V gene lookup returns CDR1 SGHAT and CDR2 FQNNGV. J was trimmed by 5 bases and V by 11 bases; bases with no gene match: 13. Here the CDR3 DNA reads TGTGCCGCCAGGACGGCAGGGGGCCGTACTGAAGCTTTCTTT. Its translation is CAARTAGGRTEAFF.

The chain combines TRBV2 with TRBJ1-5; D perhaps matches TRBD1 (5 bases). V was shortened by 6 bases and J by 4 bases, with 22 bases between the two germline ends. Germline assignment: CDR1 SNHLY and CDR2 FYNNEI. The CDR3 consists of 17 residues. As DNA, the CDR3 is TGTGCCAGCAGGGAGGGAGGAGGGGTTGTGAGTAATCAGCCCCAGCATTTT. Protein: CASREGGGVVSNQPQHF.

The gene calls are TRBV19 and TRBJ1-2; 7 bases are shared with TRBD1. CDR1 is LNHDA, CDR2 SQIVND, per germline (reference sequence). The V segment lost 10 bases and the J segment 3 bases; nucleotides outside the gene matches: 17. The CDR3 loop spans 16 amino acids. The CDR3 DNA reads as TGTGCCACCGCCCTCCGACAGGGCCTCTTCGACTATGGCTACACCTTC. As protein: CATALRQGLFDYGYTF.

The V call is TRBV11-2, the J call TRBJ1-1; possibly TRBD1 for D (5 bases). Deletions cut 1 base from V and 0 bases from J, with 12 bases between. CDR3 length equals 16 residues. CDR1 is SGHAT, CDR2 FQNNGV, per germline. DNA of the CDR3: TGTGCCAGCAGCTTAGTCGGGGGAGTCCTGAACACTGAAGCTTTCTTT. It specifies CASSLVGGVLNTEAFF.

The V and J genes are TRBV4-1 and TRBJ2-7, with D possibly matching TRBD1 (5 bases). Germline V gene data show CDR1 as MGHRA and CDR2 as YSYEKL. Trimming pared 1 base from V and 1 base from J, leaving 11 bases between. There are 15 residues in the CDR3. Here the CDR3 DNA reads TGCGCCAGCAGCCAAGGTTCGACAGCATCCTACGAGCAGTACTTC. It specifies CASSQGSTASYEQYF.

The chain employs TRBV5-1 and TRBJ2-3; D might be TRBD1 (5 bases). The CDR3 has 15 residues. Trimming stripped 7 bases from V and 0 bases from J, with 15 bases between. Germline assignment: CDR1 SGHRS and CDR2 YFSETQ. The CDR3 loop reads CASSYSTASTDTQYF. CDR3 in DNA: TGCGCCAGCTCCTACTCGACAGCCAGCACAGATACGCAGTATTTT. The whole variable domain, filled in from reference TRBV5-1 and TRBJ2-3, reads KAGVTQTPRYLIKTRGQQVTLSCSPISGHRSVSWYQQTPGQGLQFLFEYFSETQRNKGNFPGRFSGRQFSNSRSEMNVSTLELGDSALYLCASSYSTASTDTQYFGPGTRLTVL.

This chain links TRBV6-2 or TRBV6-3 with TRBJ2-5; weak D call: TRBD1 (6 bases). CDR1 and CDR2 from the germline V gene are MNHEY and SVGEGT. V was trimmed by 5 bases and J by 2 bases, leaving 15 bases between them. The length of the CDR3 is 15 residues. The DNA for the CDR3 is TGTGCCAGCAGTAACCGGCCGAGGGGGCAAGAGACCCAGTACTTC. This codes for CASSNRPRGQETQYF.